This T cell receptor beta chain was captured by sequencing in a study of Graves' ophthalmopathy and Graves' hyperthyroidism. Whole-study findings and limits: Stable hyperthyroidism and ophthalmopathy were told apart by a 13-signature model, which achieved around 90% sensitivity and roughly 76% specificity. Detected in blood as well were most expanded thyroid clonotypes with frequency above 0.001.

There are many counts of this clonotype. The antigen is undetermined. Newly diagnosed hyperthyroidism donors, aged 18 to 65, duration under 2 months. From RNA, the CDR3 regions of TCR beta chains were amplified and sequenced. HTBI primers were used in a first-round RT-PCR, which preceded a second-round multiplex PCR. TCRdb itself ran the multiplex PCR reads through MiXCR, one entry per CDR3 protein. Of some 370,000 distinct CDR3 sequences listed, about a sixth are singletons. The CDR3 has 13 residues. The V end lost 8 bases, the J end lost 0 bases, and 11 bases lay between the germline ends. Germline-derived CDR1 and CDR2 are LGHNA and YNFKEQ.

V and J are TRBV4-2 and TRBJ2-7; weak D call: TRBD2 (6 bases). Sequenced input: peripheral blood. This TCR was recovered from an adult woman with stable Graves' hyperthyroidism. DNA for the CDR3: TGTGCCAGCCGGGACTTAAGCTCCTACGAGCAGTACTTC. Protein product: CASRDLSSYEQYF.